Listed below are T cell receptor beta chains from one sample, sequenced in a study of cytomegalovirus exposure and HLA in healthy donors. The table came from immunoSEQ multiplex PCR; TCRdb's copy has only in-frame clones and leaves some out. The sample yields more than 100,000 clones, 77% seen once. The specimen was PBMCs. The receptors come from a woman aged 55 to 70 in good health and CMV-seronegative. Both conserved end residues are part of each CDR3. Rows give clone size only sometimes, using once, few, many, or a class for an expanded clone.

v_gene	abundance	j_gene	CDR3aa
TRBV9	.	.	CASSLRQGDAYEQYF
TRBV5-1	few	TRBJ1-2	CASSLDPMETGYGYTF
TRBV11-2	once	TRBJ2-7	CASSIGTGTYEQYF
TRBV2	.	.	CASSDPGTGIGSEQYF
TRBV9	.	TRBJ2-5	CASSPGTSGETQYF
TRBV5-1	.	TRBJ2-2	CASSLRLAGAPGTGELFF
TRBV19	.	TRBJ1-5	CASRMTGSTGNQPQHF
TRBV9	.	TRBJ2-2	CASSARDRVNTGELFF
TRBV5-5	.	TRBJ2-2	CASSFRQGNTGELFF
TRBV5-6	.	TRBJ2-7	CASTLTGSGDEQYF
TRBV4-1	.	TRBJ2-7	CASSQVQGGSYEQYF
TRBV2	.	TRBJ2-5	CASSDQGSRQGTQYF
TRBV19	.	TRBJ2-4	CASRDRGAGDIQYF
TRBV7-9	.	TRBJ2-2	CASTSTGSTGELFF
TRBV18	.	TRBJ2-7	CASSPRNGGNYEQYF
TRBV11-3	few	TRBJ2-1	CASSLTGLHNEQFF
TRBV18	.	TRBJ2-1	CASSPPGLAGGAYNEQFF
TRBV7-8	.	TRBJ1-2	CASIGDRGGYTF
TRBV11-1	.	TRBJ2-1	CASSTRAGYNEQFF
TRBV18	.	TRBJ2-5	CASSAGLAGGHQETQYF
TRBV7-9	.	TRBJ2-7	CASSLADRGLEQYF
TRBV2	.	.	CATRWRQGSYEQYF
TRBV6-1	few	TRBJ2-2	CASSPPPTGAGELFF
TRBV5-1	.	TRBJ2-3	CASSLEERGSTDTQYF
TRBV27	few	TRBJ2-5	CASSLGGRLSQTQYF
TRBV7-9	.	TRBJ1-1	CASSLEMTPFF
TRBV5-4	.	TRBJ2-7	CASSLGGARTYEQYF
TRBV27	once	TRBJ2-7	CASRRQGERFYEQYF
TRBV28	few	.	CASRMIPYEQYF
TRBV27	.	TRBJ1-2	CASSTPGQGSYGYTF
TRBV28	.	TRBJ1-2	CASSLHGQGNGYTF
TRBV7-8	.	TRBJ2-7	CASSLGRVQKLYEQYF
TRBV28	.	TRBJ1-2	CASSLSTGGSYGYTF
TRBV5-1	.	TRBJ1-2	CASSLEVLGGYTF
TRBV19	.	TRBJ1-1	CASSAQGQPRNTEAFF
TRBV30	few	TRBJ2-7	CAWRRSVSYEQYF
TRBV4-1	few	TRBJ2-7	CASSQAPGLQYEQYF
TRBV5-6	.	TRBJ1-2	CASTKRQGYYGYTF
TRBV28	.	TRBJ1-2	CASSGGTGQQVYGYTF
TRBV2	.	TRBJ2-7	CASRETSGGSYEQYF
TRBV6-1	few	TRBJ2-1	CASSASPGSYNEQFF
TRBV9	.	TRBJ2-5	CASSVLAGDQETQYF
TRBV9	once	TRBJ2-2	CASSVRGLAGGAGELFF
TRBV2	.	TRBJ2-3	CAGQYITDTQYF
TRBV30	.	TRBJ1-5	CAWSGRGGHQPQHF
TRBV28	.	TRBJ1-5	CASSTTRGGVNQPQHF
TRBV6-5	.	TRBJ1-2	CASSLTDRGYGYTF
TRBV29-1	.	TRBJ2-7	CSVGQGREQYF
TRBV2	.	TRBJ1-2	CASSEAARGLKYGYTF
TRBV28	.	TRBJ2-1	CASSQTSGGYNEQFF
TRBV4-1	once	.	CASSQGAPRGRYEQYF
TRBV21-1	.	TRBJ2-6	CASSLRAGRLSGANVLTF
TRBV5-1	.	TRBJ2-2	CASSTRPPGDTGELFF